A selection of T cell receptor beta chains follows, all from one sample in a study of blood T cell repertoires in COVID-19. Sequencing was performed with immunoSEQ multiplex PCR; in TCRdb, only in-frame clones are kept and a portion is missing. This sample carries hundreds of thousands of clones, around four fifths of them seen once, and the ten largest clones take roughly 2.7%. Input material: peripheral blood. These receptors were collected from a woman in her 70s with active or convalescent COVID-19. Each CDR3 is given with its conserved first and last residue.

>TRBJ1-5|TRBV3-1/TRBV3-2
CASSHSGTFSNQPQHF
>TRBJ1-4|TRBV2
CASNKNRGGEKLFF
>TRBJ1-1|TRBV11-2
CASSFQELTEAFF
>TRBJ1-1|TRBV28
CASSFGPGGGGPEAFF
>TRBJ1-4|TRBV5-5
CASSSQGQGLREKLFF
>TRBJ1-6|TRBV5-1
CASSSTQGSQDSPLHF
>TRBJ1-1|TRBV5-4
CASSSNRGGNTEAFF
>TRBJ1-4|TRBV9
CASSDAQGDNEKLFF
>TRBJ2-2|TRBV5-1
CASTIALLSGTGELFF
>TRBJ1-4|TRBV4-2
CASSQESRGGGEKLFF
>TRBJ1-4|TRBV2
CASNQGATNEKLFF
>TRBJ1-1|TRBV5-1
CASSLEGQGLAFF
>TRBJ2-1|TRBV19
CASIDGQGGYNEQFF
>TRBJ1-6|TRBV19
CASSDRVNSPLHF
>TRBJ2-5|TRBV13
CASSALAGVQETQYF
>TRBJ1-4|TRBV27
CASSYWTGSNEKLFF
>TRBJ1-2|TRBV2
CASSEGENYGYTF
>TRBJ1-1|TRBV5-5
CASSLFQGADTEAFF
>TRBJ2-2|TRBV9
CASSARDRPNTGELFF
>TRBJ1-1|TRBV9
CASSRDTMNTEAFF
>TRBJ1-6|TRBV7-2
CASSLRGDNSPLHF
>TRBJ2-7|TRBV3-1/TRBV3-2
CASSQGGYWYEQYF
>TRBJ2-2|TRBV5-1
CASLPGLAGGAAGELFF
>TRBJ2-7|TRBV7-2
CASSKRGPYEQYF
>TRBJ2-7|TRBV6-5
CASQADRVSYEQYF
>TRBJ2-4|TRBV18
CASSPLGTGAALGIQYF
>TRBJ2-6|TRBV5-1
CASSSGQGDSGANVLTF
>TRBJ1-2|TRBV6-5
CASLPDRGPYGYTF
>TRBJ1-4|TRBV28
CASRLQGLKLFF
>TRBJ1-1|TRBV7-9
CASSLPGTGSYQAFF
>TRBJ1-1|TRBV5-1
CASSLDPSNTEAFF
>TRBJ2-5|TRBV11-2
CASSLGASGGIGETQYF